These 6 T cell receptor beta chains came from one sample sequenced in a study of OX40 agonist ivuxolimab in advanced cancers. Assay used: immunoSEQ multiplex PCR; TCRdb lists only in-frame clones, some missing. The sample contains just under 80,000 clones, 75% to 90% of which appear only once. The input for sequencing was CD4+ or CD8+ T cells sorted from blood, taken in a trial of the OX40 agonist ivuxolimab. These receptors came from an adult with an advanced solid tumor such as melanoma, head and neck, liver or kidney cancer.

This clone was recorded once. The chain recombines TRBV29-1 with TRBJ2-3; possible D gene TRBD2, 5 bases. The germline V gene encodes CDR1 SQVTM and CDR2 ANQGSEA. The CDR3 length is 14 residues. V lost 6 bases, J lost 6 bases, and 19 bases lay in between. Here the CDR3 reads CSVARRTAVDTQYF. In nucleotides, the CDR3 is TGCAGCGTCGCGAGGAGGACGGCTGTGGATACGCAGTATTTT.

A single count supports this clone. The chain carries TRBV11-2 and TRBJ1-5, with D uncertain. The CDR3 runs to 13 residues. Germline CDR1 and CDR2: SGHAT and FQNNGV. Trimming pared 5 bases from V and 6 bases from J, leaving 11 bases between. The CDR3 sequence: CASSREEFQPQHF. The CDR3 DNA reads TGTGCCAGCAGCCGAGAAGAATTTCAGCCCCAGCATTTT.

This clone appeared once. The DNA of the CDR3 is TGTGCCAGCAGCCCCACCTCGGATACGCAGTATTTT. Translating it yields CASSPTSDTQYF. The gene calls are TRBV14 and TRBJ2-3; D is undetermined. Germline CDR1 and CDR2: SGHDN and FVKESK. The length of the CDR3 is 12 residues. The germline V and J ends were trimmed by 4 bases and 6 bases, with 8 bases remaining between them. The variable domain in full, with the rest retrieved from reference TRBV14 and TRBJ2-3, is EAGVTQFPSHSVIEKGQTVTLRCDPISGHDNLYWYRRVMGKEIKFLLHFVKESKQDESGMPNNRFLAERTGGTYSTLKVQPAELEDSGVYFCASSPTSDTQYFGPGTRLTVL.

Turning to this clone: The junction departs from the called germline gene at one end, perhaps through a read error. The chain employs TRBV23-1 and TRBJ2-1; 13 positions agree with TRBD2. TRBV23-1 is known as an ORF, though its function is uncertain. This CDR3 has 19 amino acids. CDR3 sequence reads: CASSESPKTSGRFCNEQFF. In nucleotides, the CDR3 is TGCGCCAGCAGTGAATCCCCGAAGACTAGCGGGAGGTTTTGCAATGAGCAGTTCTTC.

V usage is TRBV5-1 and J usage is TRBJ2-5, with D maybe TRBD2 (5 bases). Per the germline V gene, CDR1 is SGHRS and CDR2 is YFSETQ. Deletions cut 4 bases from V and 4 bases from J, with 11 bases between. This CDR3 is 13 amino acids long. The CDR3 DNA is TGCGCCAGCAGCCGCTCCGAGGGAGAGACCCAGTACTTC. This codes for CASSRSEGETQYF.

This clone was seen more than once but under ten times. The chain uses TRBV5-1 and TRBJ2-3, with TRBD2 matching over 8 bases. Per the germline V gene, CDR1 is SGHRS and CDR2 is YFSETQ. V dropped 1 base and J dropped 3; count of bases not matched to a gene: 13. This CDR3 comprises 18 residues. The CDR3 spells CASSLKSGSLRRTDTQYF. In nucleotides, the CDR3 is TGCGCCAGCAGCTTGAAGAGCGGGAGTTTGAGGAGGACAGATACGCAGTATTTT. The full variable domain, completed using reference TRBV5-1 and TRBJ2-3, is KAGVTQTPRYLIKTRGQQVTLSCSPISGHRSVSWYQQTPGQGLQFLFEYFSETQRNKGNFPGRFSGRQFSNSRSEMNVSTLELGDSALYLCASSLKSGSLRRTDTQYFGPGTRLTVL.